One sample yielded the 32 T cell receptor beta chains listed below, sequenced in a study of blood T cell repertoires in COVID-19. The protocol was immunoSEQ multiplex PCR, while the TCRdb copy is restricted to in-frame clones and leaves out a portion. The data show 130,000 or so clones, approximately 71% seen once. Sample: peripheral blood. All receptors derive from a woman aged 70-85 years with acute or convalescent COVID-19.

This clone has only a few counts. V and J are TRBV19 and TRBJ1-4; 7 bases are shared with TRBD1. This CDR3 has 14 amino acids. Germline loops: CDR1 LNHDA, CDR2 SQIVND (reference sequence). Unmatched junction bases numbered 9, after V lost 9 bases and J lost 5 bases. The CDR3, as DNA: TGTGCCAGCTCCCGGGACAGCTGGAATGAAAAACTGTTTTTT. It encodes CASSRDSWNEKLFF.

The V call is TRBV20-1, the J call TRBJ2-7, with 8 bases aligning to TRBD2. This CDR3 is 15 amino acids long. V shed 3 bases, J shed 4 bases, and the junction held 11 bases outside the gene matches. Germline V CDR1 and CDR2: DFQATT, SNEGSKA (reference sequence). The CDR3 protein is CSASGVREGIYEQYF. CDR3 DNA sequence: TGCAGTGCTAGTGGGGTCCGGGAGGGGATATACGAGCAGTACTTC.

V gene TRBV4-3 combines with J gene TRBJ2-1; no clear D gene. The CDR3 length is 15 residues. CDR1 is LGHNA and CDR2 is YSLEER in the germline V gene. Trimming removed 0 bases at V and 5 bases at J, with 11 bases between. The CDR3 DNA reads as TGCGCCAGCAGCCAAGAACCCCGGGTCCACAATGAGCAGTTCTTC. Protein product: CASSQEPRVHNEQFF.

This clone was seen a few times. The rearrangement links TRBV10-3 to TRBJ1-3; 7 bases are shared with TRBD1. Trimming removed 6 bases from V and 1 base from J; junction bases left unmatched: 6. Germline CDR1 reads ENHRY; CDR2 reads SYGVKD. This CDR3 spans 15 amino acids. The CDR3 coding sequence is TGTGCCATCAGCCAGGGACAGCTTTCTGGAAACACCATATATTTT. This sequence encodes CAISQGQLSGNTIYF.

This clone was counted between two and nine times. This chain links TRBV28 with TRBJ2-7, with D possibly matching TRBD2 (6 bases). The V and J ends lost 6 bases and 0 bases respectively, with 15 bases between them. The germline gives CDR1 MDHEN, CDR2 SYDVKM. CDR3 length: 15 residues. The CDR3 DNA sequence: TGTGCCAGCAGGGCGGAGGGCCTTCACTCCTACGAGCAGTACTTC. Translation: CASRAEGLHSYEQYF.

This clone was counted only a few times. The chain has TRBV28 and TRBJ2-2, with D possibly matching TRBD1 (7 bases). Germline CDR1 is MDHEN and CDR2 is SYDVKM. This CDR3 spans 16 amino acids. Trimming cost V 2 bases and J 1 base, with 11 bases left between them. In nucleotides, the CDR3 is TGTGCCAGCAGTTTACAGGGGGGCTGGAACACCGGGGAGCTGTTTTTT. This gives the protein CASSLQGGWNTGELFF.

The CDR3 bases are TGTGCCAGTACCCAGAGGGGGAGGGGCGATGGCTACACCTTC. It specifies CASTQRGRGDGYTF. The V and J genes are TRBV19 and TRBJ1-2, with a weak D call TRBD1 (6 bases). In germline, CDR1 is LNHDA, CDR2 SQIVND (reference sequence). V was cut by 7 bases and J by 6 bases, with 18 bases left in between. CDR3 length: 14 residues.

This clone was seen only once. The chain is built from TRBV28 and TRBJ1-2, with TRBD1 matching over 7 bases. There are 13 residues in the CDR3. Trimming removed 5 bases from V and 4 bases from J; junction bases left unmatched: 4. Germline V gene data show CDR1 as MDHEN and CDR2 as SYDVKM. In DNA form, the CDR3 reads TGTGCCAGCAGTCCAGGGGGACCCTATGGCTACACCTTC. It codes for CASSPGGPYGYTF.

Only a few counts were recorded for this clone. The chain is built from TRBV7-2 and TRBJ1-2; D remains unclear. The CDR3 extends over 15 amino acids. The V and J ends lost 1 base and 1 base respectively, with 10 bases between them. Germline CDR1 reads SGHTA; CDR2 reads FQGNSA. CDR3 loop: CASSLVNSLNYGYTF. The CDR3 DNA is TGTGCCAGCAGCTTAGTGAACAGCCTTAACTATGGCTACACCTTC.

This clone was picked up a small number of times. This chain connects TRBV7-2 to TRBJ2-2; D remains unclear. The germline CDR1 and CDR2 sequences are SGHTA and FQGNSA. The CDR3 has 13 amino acids. V lost 1 base and J 6 bases, leaving 6 bases between the germline ends. The CDR3 DNA reads as TGTGCCAGCAGCTTAGTTGGGCCCGGGGAGCTGTTTTTT. Translation gives CASSLVGPGELFF.

This clone appeared once. The chain uses TRBV2 and TRBJ2-5, with D unresolved. Trimming shortened V by 3 bases and J by 8 bases, and 13 bases separated the two germline ends. This CDR3 has 13 residues. Germline CDR1 SNHLY, CDR2 FYNNEI. CDR3 loop: CASSESDSRTQYF. The CDR3 DNA is TGTGCCAGCAGTGAGTCTGACTCCCGCACCCAGTACTTC.

This chain connects TRBV18 to TRBJ1-4; 7 positions match TRBD1. The V gene's germline CDR1 is KGHSH and CDR2 LQKENI. The CDR3 consists of 15 residues. The V and J ends lost 6 bases and 5 bases, in that order; junction bases with no gene match: 9. CDR3 nucleotides: TGTGCCAGCTCGCCCAACCGGGACAGCAATGAAAAACTGTTTTTT. Its translation is CASSPNRDSNEKLFF.

The rearrangement uses TRBV6-5 and TRBJ1-5; D uncertain. Germline assignment: CDR1 MNHEY and CDR2 SVGAGI. Trimming shortened V by 5 bases and J by 0 bases, and 11 bases separated the two germline ends. The CDR3 sequence is 15 residues long. The CDR3 DNA follows: TGTGCCAGCAGTCGCCAACGGGGTAGCAATCAGCCCCAGCATTTT. It is translated as CASSRQRGSNQPQHF.

The chain combines TRBV19 with TRBJ2-1; no clear D gene. Germline V gene data show CDR1 as LNHDA and CDR2 as SQIVND (reference sequence). Between the trimmed V and J ends, which lost 3 bases and 6 bases, there was a span of 6 bases. The CDR3 contains 12 residues. The CDR3 loop is CASSMVANEQFF. The CDR3 DNA reads TGTGCCAGTAGTATGGTAGCCAATGAGCAGTTCTTC.

To note about this clone: Germline and junction disagree at one end, which may indicate a read error. Other DNA sequences in this sample translate to the same CDR3. The J gene is TRBJ1-1, the V gene TRBV18; a weak D match, TRBD1 (5 bases). Germline lookup yields CDR1 KGHSH and CDR2 LQKENI. The CDR3 has 14 amino acids. The CDR3 reads CASSPRPGVTEAFF. CDR3 sequence (DNA): TGTGCCAGCTCCCCACGTCCGGGGGTCACTGAAGCTTTCTTT.

The chain links TRBV7-8 to TRBJ2-1; D is possibly TRBD1 (5 bases). The CDR3 runs 15 residues. Germline loops: CDR1 SGHVS, CDR2 FQNEAQ. Trimming pared 3 bases from V and 4 bases from J, leaving 13 bases between. The CDR3 spells CASSFQQAIYNEQFF. Here the CDR3 DNA reads TGTGCCAGCAGCTTTCAACAGGCCATTTACAATGAGCAGTTCTTC.

This sequence joins TRBV4-3 and TRBJ2-7; 10 nucleotides agree with TRBD1. Looked up from germline, CDR1 is LGHNA and CDR2 is YSLEER. V shed 4 bases, J shed 6 bases, and the junction held 9 bases outside the gene matches. This CDR3 region has 15 residues. CDR3 protein: CASSRATGQGLEQYF. Here the CDR3 DNA reads TGCGCCAGCAGCCGAGCGACGGGACAGGGGCTCGAGCAGTACTTC.

The chain has TRBV6-5 and TRBJ1-1; D is perhaps TRBD1 (6 bases). The CDR3 is 13 amino acids. The V and J ends lost 5 bases and 4 bases respectively, with 11 bases between them. Per the germline V gene, CDR1 is MNHEY and CDR2 is SVGAGI. CDR3 DNA: TGTGCCAGCAGTACAGGGATGGGCACTGAAGCTTTCTTT. Protein sequence: CASSTGMGTEAFF.

As DNA, the CDR3 is TGTGCCAGCAGTTTAGACCTCCCGGGACTATCCAATGAGCAGTTCTTC. Its translation is CASSLDLPGLSNEQFF. V is TRBV28 and J is TRBJ2-1; 7 positions agree with TRBD2. There are 16 residues in the CDR3. The V and J ends lost 2 bases and 6 bases, in that order; junction bases with no gene match: 10. Germline V CDR1 and CDR2: MDHEN, SYDVKM.

The chain combines TRBV18 with TRBJ2-6; 7 positions match TRBD1. This CDR3 comprises 18 residues. Germline V gene data show CDR1 as KGHSH and CDR2 as LQKENI. V was pared by 1 base and J by 0 bases, with 6 bases of the junction left unmatched. This chain's CDR3 is CASSPQAGGYSGANVLTF. DNA for the CDR3: TGTGCCAGCTCACCACAGGCAGGGGGTTACTCTGGGGCCAACGTCCTGACTTTC.

The V gene is TRBV27, the J gene TRBJ2-3; 11 bases match TRBD2. Germline trimming cut 6 bases from V and 6 bases from J; bases unmatched to any gene: 8. CDR3 length: 15 residues. Germline CDR1 is MNHEY and CDR2 is SMNVEV (reference sequence). The CDR3 sequence: CASSPLAGVSDTQYF. CDR3 sequence (DNA): TGTGCCAGCAGCCCACTAGCGGGAGTTTCTGATACGCAGTATTTT.

About this clone itself: The sample has other DNA sequences that encode this CDR3 too. The chain links TRBV3-1 (or the pseudogene TRBV3-2) to TRBJ2-7, with a possible D match to TRBD2 (6 bases). Germline V gene sequence: CDR1 LGHDT, CDR2 YNNKEL (reference sequence). The length of the CDR3 is 13 residues. Trimming left V 0 bases short and J 4 bases short, with 7 bases between. In DNA form, the CDR3 reads TGTGCCAGCAGCCAAGATCGGGGGTACGAGCAGTACTTC. Its protein product is CASSQDRGYEQYF.

V and J are TRBV7-6 and TRBJ2-1; TRBD2 agrees at 11 bases. Looked up from germline, CDR1 is SGHVS and CDR2 is FNYEAQ. Trimming cost V 4 bases and J 9 bases; bases outside gene matches: 11. This CDR3 has 16 residues. The CDR3 DNA is TGTGCCAGCAGCTCCTCAATAGCGGGGGGGCCCTCTGAGCAGTTCTTC. It codes for CASSSSIAGGPSEQFF.

This clone was seen only once. This chain links TRBV19 with TRBJ2-7; tentatively, D is TRBD1 (5 bases). The CDR3 runs 15 residues. Between the trimmed V and J ends, which lost 4 bases and 0 bases, there was a span of 13 bases. Germline CDR1 and CDR2: LNHDA and SQIVND (reference sequence). The CDR3 bases are TGTGCCAGTAGTACCCAAAAAAGGGGCTCCTACGAGCAGTACTTC. Translating gives CASSTQKRGSYEQYF.

The V gene is TRBV5-1, the J gene TRBJ2-7; 10 nucleotides agree with TRBD2. Germline CDR1 SGHRS, CDR2 YFSETQ. Unmatched junction bases numbered 9, after V lost 5 bases and J lost 7 bases. The CDR3 sequence is 14 residues long. The CDR3: CASSSLAGAGEQYF. In DNA, the CDR3 is TGCGCCAGCAGTTCGCTAGCGGGGGCCGGGGAGCAGTACTTC.

The chain uses TRBV5-4 and TRBJ2-1; 10 positions agree with TRBD2. Germline CDR1 and CDR2: SGHNT and YYREEE (reference sequence). The J segment lost 12 bases and the V segment lost 4 bases, leaving 13 bases of the junction unmatched. The CDR3 is made up of 15 amino acids. CDR3 in amino acids: CASSPTSGSPLGQFF. The DNA of the CDR3 is TGTGCCAGCAGCCCGACTAGCGGGTCCCCACTAGGGCAGTTCTTC.

The V gene is TRBV7-9, the J gene TRBJ2-7; 9 bases map to TRBD1. In germline, CDR1 is SEHNR, CDR2 FQNEAQ (reference sequence). The CDR3 runs to 16 residues. V lost 5 bases, J lost 2 bases, and 10 bases stayed unmatched. This chain's CDR3 is CASSPAGTGTPYEQYF. CDR3 coding DNA: TGTGCCAGCAGCCCCGCCGGGACAGGGACGCCCTACGAGCAGTACTTC. The whole variable domain, remainder taken from reference TRBV7-9 and TRBJ2-7, is DTGVSQNPRHKITKRGQNVTFRCDPISEHNRLYWYRQTLGQGPEFLTYFQNEAQLEKSRLLSDRFSAERPKGSFSTLEIQRTEQGDSAMYLCASSPAGTGTPYEQYFGPGTRLTVT.

The rearrangement joins TRBV30 to TRBJ2-1, with 9 bases fitting TRBD1. Germline V lookup: CDR1 GTSNPN, CDR2 SVGIG (reference sequence). With V trimmed by 7 bases and J by 9 bases, 16 bases remained unmatched. The CDR3 totals 15 residues. Here the CDR3 DNA reads TGTGCCTCGACCTTAGACAGGGGGTGGGCCGGTGAGCAGTTCTTC. Protein product: CASTLDRGWAGEQFF.

The chain has TRBV11-2 and TRBJ2-7, with a possible D match to TRBD2 (6 bases). CDR1 is SGHAT, CDR2 FQNNGV, per germline. This CDR3 has 14 amino acids. V was clipped by 7 bases and J by 4 bases, with 17 bases between them. This chain's CDR3 is CASTLGRRGYEQYF. CDR3 coding DNA: TGTGCCAGCACTCTAGGGAGGCGGGGTTACGAGCAGTACTTC.

The chain recombines TRBV5-1 with TRBJ1-4; 8 bases agree with TRBD1. The trim removed 4 bases at V and 8 bases at J, leaving 16 bases unmatched. The CDR3 has 17 amino acids. Germline assignment: CDR1 SGHRS and CDR2 YFSETQ. The CDR3 DNA follows: TGCGCCAGCAGCCATGGACAGGGAAATAGGGGATTGGAAAAACTGTTTTTT. Residues: CASSHGQGNRGLEKLFF.

Only one count was recorded for this clone. The rearrangement joins TRBV29-1 to TRBJ2-3, with no clear D. Germline V gene lookup returns CDR1 SQVTM and CDR2 ANQGSEA. This CDR3 comprises 13 residues. Between the trimmed V and J ends, which lost 1 base and 6 bases, there was a span of 11 bases. The chain's CDR3 is CSVEGLATDTQYF. Written as DNA, the CDR3 is TGCAGCGTTGAAGGCTTGGCCACGGATACGCAGTATTTT.

The chain combines TRBV2 with TRBJ1-4, with TRBD1 matching 7 bases. Germline V gene lookup returns CDR1 SNHLY and CDR2 FYNNEI. With 4 bases clipped from V and 0 bases from J, the junction kept 2 bases outside the gene matches. The CDR3 has 15 amino acids. CDR3 nucleotide sequence: TGTGCCAGCAGTGTACAGGGGACAACTAATGAAAAACTGTTTTTT. It translates to CASSVQGTTNEKLFF.